Listed below are T cell receptor beta chains from one sample, sequenced in a study of T cell changes during pregnancy in multiple sclerosis. TCRdb keeps only in-frame clones here, not all; method: immunoSEQ multiplex PCR. The sample has about 100,000 clones; roughly 92% are singletons. Sequences were derived from peripheral blood, sampled in the first trimester of pregnancy. All receptors come from a female donor with multiple sclerosis, enrolled in a pregnancy study. CDR3s include the opening cysteine and the closing phenylalanine or tryptophan. D genes are given only for firm matches. The size field is filled for only some rows; it gives once, few, many or a size class.

v_call	clone_size	d_call	j_call	cdr3_nt	cdr3_aa
TRBV10-1	.	TRBD2	TRBJ2-4	TGCGCCAGCAGGGGCAAGCGGGAGGGCAAAAACATTCAGTACTTC	CASRGKREGKNIQYF
TRBV29-1	.	TRBD2	TRBJ2-7	TGCAGCCCATATCCCCTAGCGGGAACCTACGAGCAGTACTTC	CSPYPLAGTYEQYF
TRBV6-1	.	TRBD2	TRBJ2-3	TGTGCCAGCAGTGAAGGACTAGCGGGCACAGATACGCAGTATTTT	CASSEGLAGTDTQYF
TRBV7-8	.	.	TRBJ2-7	TGTGCCAGCAGCGAGCCGGGACATTTATACGAGCAGTACTTC	CASSEPGHLYEQYF
TRBV28	once	.	TRBJ1-2	TGTGCCAGCAGTCTCTCAGGGAAACCTAACTATGGCTACACCTTC	CASSLSGKPNYGYTF
TRBV4-1	once	.	TRBJ1-1	TGCGCCAGCAGCCAGGGGATAGGGGACACTGAAGCTTTCTTT	CASSQGIGDTEAFF
TRBV6-6	.	TRBD2	TRBJ2-1	TGTGCCAGCAGTTACTCTGCGGGAGCGGGGTACAATGAGCAGTTCTTC	CASSYSAGAGYNEQFF
TRBV7-9	once	TRBD2	TRBJ2-7	TGTGCCAGCAGCGCAGCCCGGACTAGGGCCTACGAGCAGTACTTC	CASSAARTRAYEQYF
TRBV7-6	.	TRBD2	TRBJ2-1	TGTGCCAGCAGCATCGGGGGGGAGGCCGATGAGCAGTTCTTC	CASSIGGEADEQFF
TRBV2	.	.	TRBJ2-1	TGTGCCAGCAGTGCGGAAACAGGGCTTCTTGAGCAGTTCTTC	CASSAETGLLEQFF
TRBV7-9	.	TRBD1	TRBJ1-5	TGTGCCAGCAGCCAGGGACAGGGCAATCAGCCCCAGCATTTT	CASSQGQGNQPQHF
TRBV10-3	few	.	TRBJ1-1	TGTGCCATCAGTGCCCTGGACAGCATGAACACTGAAGCTTTCTTT	CAISALDSMNTEAFF
TRBV7-9	once	.	TRBJ1-4	TGTGCCAGCAGCTTTGGACGGGAACGCGAAAAACTGTTTTTT	CASSFGREREKLFF
TRBV10-3	once	.	TRBJ2-6	TGTGCCATCAGTGATGCTAGGGCCAACGTCCTGACTTTC	CAISDARANVLTF
TRBV7-8	.	TRBD2	TRBJ2-1	TGTGCCAGCAGCTTAGTGGGCGGGAGGACAAACAATGAGCAGTTCTTC	CASSLVGGRTNNEQFF
TRBV7-2	.	.	TRBJ2-2	TGTGCCAGCAGCTTTATGGTTCGGACCGGGGAGCTGTTTTTT	CASSFMVRTGELFF
TRBV11-2	.	TRBD1	TRBJ2-7	TGTGCCAGCAGCTCGATCCAGGGGGCGACTCCCTACGAGCAGTACTTC	CASSSIQGATPYEQYF
TRBV6-1	.	.	TRBJ2-2	TGTGCCAGCAGTGCAGGGGTGAACACCGGGGAGCTGTTTTTT	CASSAGVNTGELFF
TRBV23-1	.	.	TRBJ2-3	TGCGCCAGCAGTTCGGGGGGACACCCCCCGGACCCTAACCGTCTGAGCACAGATACGCAGTATTTT	CASSSGGHPPDPNRLSTDTQYF
TRBV5-1	.	TRBD1	TRBJ1-1	TGCGCCAGCAGCTTGGCCGGACAGGGCGGTACTGAAGCTTTCTTT	CASSLAGQGGTEAFF
TRBV5-1	.	TRBD1	TRBJ2-5	TGCGCCAGCAGCTTGGATCGACAGGGGAAGAAGACCCAGTACTTC	CASSLDRQGKKTQYF
TRBV27	.	.	TRBJ2-7	TGTGCCAGCAGTTTGTTCGGCCAAGGGGGGGCTCGGTACGAGCAGTACTTC	CASSLFGQGGARYEQYF
TRBV27	once	.	TRBJ1-1	TGTGCCAGCAAATCGTCGGCCTGGGGGCAGGGGCAGGTTGAAGCTTTCTTT	CASKSSAWGQGQVEAFF
TRBV19	.	.	TRBJ2-2	TGTGCCAGTACCCACGAACGAGCAGGGAAAGGATTCACCGGGGAGCTGTTTTTT	CASTHERAGKGFTGELFF
TRBV5-1	.	TRBD1	TRBJ2-3	TGCGCCAGCAGCACACGACAGGGGACCACAGATACGCAGTATTTT	CASSTRQGTTDTQYF
TRBV28	.	.	TRBJ2-5	TGTGCCAGCAGTCCGGGCGGGCAAGAGACCCAGTACTTC	CASSPGGQETQYF
TRBV11-3	.	TRBD1	TRBJ2-3	TGTGCCAGCAGCCACCTAGGACAGGGGGCGACAGATACGCAGTATTTT	CASSHLGQGATDTQYF
TRBV7-9	.	TRBD1	TRBJ2-6	TGTGCCAGCAGCCAGGGGGTAGTCAGCGTAAGCTCTGGGGCCAACGTCCTGACTTTC	CASSQGVVSVSSGANVLTF
TRBV5-4	.	TRBD1	TRBJ1-2	TGTGCCAGCAGCCCTTTGGTTCCGGGACAGGGAATTCCTAGCTATGGCTACACCTTC	CASSPLVPGQGIPSYGYTF
TRBV30	.	TRBD2	TRBJ2-7	TGTGCCTGGAGTGTGGGGCTAGCGGAGATGAACTACGAGCAGTACTTC	CAWSVGLAEMNYEQYF
TRBV9	.	TRBD2	TRBJ2-7	TGTGCCAGCAGCTATAGCGGGAGCCAATCCTACGAGCAGTACTTC	CASSYSGSQSYEQYF
TRBV7-2	.	.	TRBJ1-3	TGTGCCAGCAGTACAGGGTCTGGAAACACCATATATTTT	CASSTGSGNTIYF
TRBV5-4	.	.	TRBJ2-5	TGTGCCAGCAGCGTGGACAGTCCAGAGACCCAGTACTTC	CASSVDSPETQYF
TRBV18	.	TRBD1	TRBJ1-2	TGTGCCAGCTCACCCCAACAGGGGACCTATGGCTACACCTTC	CASSPQQGTYGYTF
TRBV10-3	.	TRBD2	TRBJ2-7	TGTGCCATCAGTGAAAAACCGGGACTAGCGGGAGTTTACGAGCAGTACTTC	CAISEKPGLAGVYEQYF
TRBV7-9	.	.	TRBJ2-7	TGTGCCAGCAGCCAAGCCCAGGGGTGGGCCGAGCAGTACTTC	CASSQAQGWAEQYF
TRBV9	.	.	TRBJ2-7	TGTGCCAGCAGCCCCGGACTTTACGAGCAGTACTTC	CASSPGLYEQYF
TRBV30	.	.	TRBJ2-7	TGTGCCTGGAAGAAGGGGGTGGGCGAGCAGTACTTC	CAWKKGVGEQYF
TRBV7-2	.	.	TRBJ1-1	TGTGCCAGCAGCTTAGTGGGGGGGGTGATGAACACTGAAGCTTTCTTT	CASSLVGGVMNTEAFF
TRBV19	.	TRBD2	TRBJ2-7	TGTGCCAGTAGTCTAAAGTCTAGCGGGGGAGGCTCCTACGAGCAGTACTTC	CASSLKSSGGGSYEQYF